Below, one T cell receptor (beta chain) is given with its context. The target antigen is unknown. TCRdb re-derived calls from the 5' RACE reads in MiXCR, one entry per CDR3 protein. The top ten hold 3% of the sample, which has roughly 230,000 distinct CDR3 sequences, approximately 8.3% seen once. Trimming stripped 3 bases from V and 5 bases from J, with 14 bases between. Per the germline V gene, CDR1 is DFQATT and CDR2 is SNEGSKA (reference sequence). The CDR3 covers 13 residues. The sample originates from a study of identical twins. Study results and limitations: Conclusions were based on cross-sectional statistical analysis, without following the same donors.

The same sample was also studied in work on yellow fever vaccine responses in identical twins.

The clonotype comes from a woman aged 18 to 35 in good health. Input material: CD8+ T cells sorted from blood. The gene calls are TRBV20-1 and TRBJ2-7, with a possible D match to TRBD1 (5 bases). The CDR3 here is CSARQGLLNEQYF. The CDR3 nucleotides read TGCAGTGCTAGGCAGGGCCTGTTGAACGAGCAGTACTTC.